This T cell receptor beta chain was sequenced for a study of response to subunit inactivated influenza vaccine. MiXCR, applied by TCRdb to the RT-PCR reads, yields one record per CDR3 protein. The sample consists of roughly 620,000 distinct CDR3 sequences, about 11% of them appearing once. The same sample was also used in a study of T cells expressing NK-cell markers. That study reports: UMIs accompanied the 5'RACE template switching by which TCR beta cDNA was made.

The sequenced sample was PBMCs from blood, obtained on the day of vaccination. This TCR was recovered from a man in his fifties who received an inactivated influenza vaccine.

CDR3 nucleotide sequence: TGTGCCAGCAGCTCAATTTGGGGTGAGACCCAGTACTTC. Translation: CASSSIWGETQYF. J is TRBJ2-5 and V is TRBV7-9; D is undetermined. V was cut by 4 bases and J by 5 bases, with 11 bases left in between. This CDR3 has 13 residues. CDR1 and CDR2 from the germline V gene are SEHNR and FQNEAQ (reference sequence).